These 15 T cell receptor beta chains came from one sample sequenced in a study of cytomegalovirus exposure and HLA in healthy donors. The primer mix had 60 Vbeta and 13 Jbeta primers. Here immunoSEQ multiplex PCR was the method, and the copy in TCRdb shows in-frame clones only, minus some. The sample shows 140,000 to 150,000 clones, almost 85% of them seen only once. The sample taken for sequencing was PBMCs. The receptors originated from a woman aged 60-75 years in good health and CMV-seropositive.

The DNA for the CDR3 is TGTGCCAGCAGCTTAGCACATGCCTACAATGAGCAGTTCTTC. It specifies CASSLAHAYNEQFF. The chain recombines TRBV11-2 with TRBJ2-1; D not resolved. The V gene's germline CDR1 is SGHAT and CDR2 FQNNGV. Trimming stripped 1 base from V and 2 bases from J, with 6 bases between. This CDR3 spans 14 amino acids.

The chain carries TRBV5-4 and TRBJ2-7, with no clear D. The germline V and J ends were trimmed by 1 base and 4 bases, with 12 bases remaining between them. The CDR3 contains 14 residues. CDR1 is SGHNT and CDR2 is YYREEE in the germline V gene (reference sequence). CDR3 nucleotide sequence: TGTGCCAGCAGCTTGTCTACTACGGAATACGAGCAGTACTTC. Protein: CASSLSTTEYEQYF. Together with reference TRBV5-4 and TRBJ2-7, the CDR3 gives the full variable domain: ETGVTQSPTHLIKTRGQQVTLRCSSQSGHNTVSWYQQALGQGPQFIFQYYREEENGRGNFPPRFSGLQFPNYSSELNVNALELDDSALYLCASSLSTTEYEQYFGPGTRLTVT.

The rearrangement links TRBV7-9 to TRBJ2-5, with TRBD1 as a possible D gene (6 bases). The CDR3 covers 14 residues. Germline loops: CDR1 SEHNR, CDR2 FQNEAQ (reference sequence). V lost 6 bases, J lost 5 bases, and 16 bases lay in between. Here the CDR3 reads CASSQAAGVETQYF. In DNA, the CDR3 is TGTGCCAGCAGTCAAGCGGCAGGGGTGGAGACCCAGTACTTC. Full variable domain (missing parts from reference TRBV7-9 and TRBJ2-5): DTGVSQNPRHKITKRGQNVTFRCDPISEHNRLYWYRQTLGQGPEFLTYFQNEAQLEKSRLLSDRFSAERPKGSFSTLEIQRTEQGDSAMYLCASSQAAGVETQYFGPGTRLLVL.

This clone came up a few times. V usage is TRBV10-2 and J usage is TRBJ2-3; 13 bases are shared with TRBD2. Losses at the gene ends were 6 bases for V and 0 bases for J; bases not matched to a gene: 9. The CDR3 loop spans 18 amino acids. Germline-derived CDR1 and CDR2 are WSHSY and SAAADI. For the CDR3, the DNA is TGCGCCAGCAGGGCGGGACTAGCGGGAACTCTAAGCACAGATACGCAGTATTTT. Its protein is CASRAGLAGTLSTDTQYF.

DNA of the CDR3: TGTGCCAGCAGCTTAATTTACGGCACTGAAGCTTTCTTT. Translated: CASSLIYGTEAFF. The chain couples TRBV7-2 to TRBJ1-1; no clear D. Trimming left V 2 bases short and J 4 bases short, with 8 bases between. Germline V gene sequence: CDR1 SGHTA, CDR2 FQGNSA. CDR3 size: 13 residues.

V usage is TRBV5-1 and J usage is TRBJ2-1; the match to TRBD1 covers 10 bases. Germline assignment: CDR1 SGHRS and CDR2 YFSETQ. The CDR3 length is 15 residues. J lost 8 bases, V lost 0 bases, and 5 bases had no gene match. The chain's CDR3 is CASSLGDRGWDEQFF. DNA for the CDR3: TGCGCCAGCAGCTTGGGGGACAGGGGATGGGATGAGCAGTTCTTC.

The chain joins TRBV19 to TRBJ2-1; unclear D gene. The germline CDR1 and CDR2 sequences are LNHDA and SQIVND (reference sequence). The CDR3 runs 15 residues. V dropped 4 bases and J dropped 3 bases, with 13 bases sitting between them. The CDR3 DNA reads TGTGCCAGTAGTAGCCCTCCCCACGGCTACAATGAGCAGTTCTTC. Translated: CASSSPPHGYNEQFF.

V and J are TRBV19 and TRBJ2-3; 7 bases agree with TRBD1. The CDR3 is 13 residues long. Per germline, CDR1 LNHDA and CDR2 SQIVND (reference sequence). Trimming cost V 5 bases and J 4 bases; bases outside gene matches: 3. CDR3 in amino acids: CASSSTGPDTQYF. CDR3 sequence (DNA): TGTGCCAGTAGTTCGACAGGGCCAGATACGCAGTATTTT.

In nucleotides, the CDR3 is TGTGCCAGCAGCTCCGGGGGAGGAGACTATGGCTACACCTTC. Protein sequence: CASSSGGGDYGYTF. The V and J genes are TRBV5-6 and TRBJ1-2, with D maybe TRBD1 (5 bases). V lost 3 bases, J lost 3 bases, and 12 bases lay in between. CDR3 size: 14 residues. Looked up from germline, CDR1 is SGHDT and CDR2 is YYEEEE. The variable domain in full, completed from reference TRBV5-6 and TRBJ1-2, reads DAGVTQSPTHLIKTRGQQVTLRCSPKSGHDTVSWYQQALGQGPQFIFQYYEEEERQRGNFPDRFSGHQFPNYSSELNVNALLLGDSALYLCASSSGGGDYGYTFGSGTRLTVV.

V is TRBV5-8 and J is TRBJ2-5, with TRBD1 matching 7 bases. The J call may be in error: the DNA end matches TRBJ2-7 better. CDR1 SGHTS and CDR2 YDEGEE come from the germline V gene. The CDR3 has 14 amino acids. Here the CDR3 reads CASSWGQLTYEQYF. The CDR3 region has the DNA TGTGCCAGCAGCTGGGGACAGCTTACCTACGAGCAGTACTTC.

This chain joins TRBV20-1 and TRBJ2-5, with D unresolved. The DNA end lines up better with TRBJ2-7; the J call may be wrong. The CDR3 loop spans 11 amino acids. CDR1 is DFQATT, CDR2 SNEGSKA, per germline (reference sequence). The CDR3 region has the DNA TGCAGTGCTAGAGATGCGGCCGAGCAGTACTTC. This sequence encodes CSARDAAEQYF.

This rearrangement joins TRBV6-5 to TRBJ1-1, with no clear D. Trimming left V 5 bases short and J 7 bases short, with 8 bases between. The germline gives CDR1 MNHEY, CDR2 SVGAGI. The CDR3 is 11 residues long. This CDR3 is CASSDTDEAFF. Written as DNA, the CDR3 is TGTGCCAGCAGTGATACAGATGAAGCTTTCTTT.

In its sample, this clone was seen once. The chain combines TRBV30 with TRBJ1-1; no firm D call. V lost 4 bases and J lost 2, with 5 bases in between. This CDR3 region has 11 residues. Germline loops: CDR1 GTSNPN, CDR2 SVGIG (reference sequence). CDR3 in DNA: TGTGCCTGGAACAGAAACACTGAAGCTTTCTTT. Amino acid sequence: CAWNRNTEAFF.

This clone was observed once. This chain links TRBV27 with TRBJ1-2; 10 positions agree with TRBD1. This CDR3 contains 16 residues. The germline V gene has CDR1 MNHEY and CDR2 SMNVEV (reference sequence). V lost 5 bases, J lost 4 bases, and 10 bases stayed unmatched. CDR3 DNA: TGTGCCAGCAGTCGACAGGGGGCGGTGGACGTCTATGGCTACACCTTC. This codes for CASSRQGAVDVYGYTF.

This clone was recorded only once. This chain connects TRBV6-1 to TRBJ1-2; TRBD1 matches 9 bases. Per germline, CDR1 MNHNS and CDR2 SASEGT. This CDR3 spans 14 amino acids. Germline trimming cut 9 bases from V and 4 bases from J; bases unmatched to any gene: 9. CDR3: CASGETGGFYGYTF. As DNA, the CDR3 is TGTGCCAGTGGTGAGACAGGGGGTTTCTATGGCTACACCTTC.